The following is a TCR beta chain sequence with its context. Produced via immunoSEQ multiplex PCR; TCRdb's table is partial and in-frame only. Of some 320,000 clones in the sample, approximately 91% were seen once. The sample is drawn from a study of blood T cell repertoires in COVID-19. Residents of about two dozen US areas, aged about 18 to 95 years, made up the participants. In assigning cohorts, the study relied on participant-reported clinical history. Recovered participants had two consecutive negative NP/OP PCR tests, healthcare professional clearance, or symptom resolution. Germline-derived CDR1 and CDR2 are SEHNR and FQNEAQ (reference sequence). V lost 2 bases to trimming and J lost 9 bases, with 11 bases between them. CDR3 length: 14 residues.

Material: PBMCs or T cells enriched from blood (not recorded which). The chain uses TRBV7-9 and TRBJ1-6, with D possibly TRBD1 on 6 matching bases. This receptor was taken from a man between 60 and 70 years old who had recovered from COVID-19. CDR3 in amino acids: CASSLLQGVSPLHF. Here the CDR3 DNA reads TGTGCCAGCAGCTTATTACAGGGAGTTTCACCCCTCCACTTT.